This T cell receptor (beta chain) came from a study of vaccination effects on CD4 cells after COVID-19. Of note for this clone: Antigen: not known.

The CDR3 runs 15 residues. Trimming pared 7 bases from V and 2 bases from J, leaving 12 bases between. Germline V CDR1 and CDR2: MNHEY, SVGAGI. The method was immunoSEQ multiplex PCR; TCRdb's version includes in-frame clones alone and lacks a portion of them. The sample contains approximately 30,000 clones, 73% of which appear only once. Expansion with viral peptide pools was applied to antigen-specific CD4+ T cells by the ViraFEST assay prior to sequencing. Subsequent to a culture period of roughly 11 days, CD4+ T cells were isolated. None of the vaccinated had previously contracted SARS-CoV-2, and their nucleocapsid antibodies tested negative. The researchers cultured 1.5 million to 2 million PBMC per well with about 10 IU/ml IL-2 and 8 to 10 ug/ml peptides. IL-2 medium supplanted half the medium on days 3 and 7.

This clonotype was obtained from a human donor who received a COVID-19 vaccine. The V call is TRBV6-5, the J call TRBJ2-6; unclear D gene. Sequences were derived from CD4+ T cells from PBMCs cultured with HCoV-OC43 spike peptides, sampled before COVID-19 vaccination. Subset indicated: HCoV-OC43 spike overlapping peptide pool stimulation. The CDR3 region is CASTPPLTGANVLTF. The CDR3 DNA is TGTGCCAGCACTCCCCCGTTGACTGGGGCCAACGTCCTGACTTTC.